This T cell receptor beta chain was retrieved from a study of cytomegalovirus exposure and HLA in healthy donors. Study-wide findings and caveats: The number of N-insertions in an Asian-associated ancestry cluster was reportedly below the 666-donor mean in a later analysis.

The table lists this clone with a few counts. Its antigen is still unknown. Looked up from germline, CDR1 is LNHDA and CDR2 is SQIVND (reference sequence). The V segment lost 5 bases and the J segment 3 bases; nucleotides outside the gene matches: 10. The length of the CDR3 is 16 residues. With 60 Vbeta and 13 Jbeta primers, the PCR was carried out. The table came from immunoSEQ multiplex PCR; TCRdb's copy has only in-frame clones and leaves some out. The data hold over 150,000 clones, with approximately 71% observed a single time. The chain links TRBV19 to TRBJ1-5, with 7 bases identical to TRBD1. This clonotype was obtained from a young woman in good health and CMV-seropositive. Sequenced input: PBMCs. DNA for the CDR3: TGTGCCAGTAGTCCACACAGGGGAGGAAACAATCAGCCCCAGCATTTT. Translation: CASSPHRGGNNQPQHF. The whole variable domain, filled in from reference TRBV19 and TRBJ1-5, reads DGGITQSPKYLFRKEGQNVTLSCEQNLNHDAMYWYRQDPGQGLRLIYYSQIVNDFQKGDIAEGYSVSREKKESFPLTVTSAQKNPTAFYLCASSPHRGGNNQPQHFGDGTRLSIL.